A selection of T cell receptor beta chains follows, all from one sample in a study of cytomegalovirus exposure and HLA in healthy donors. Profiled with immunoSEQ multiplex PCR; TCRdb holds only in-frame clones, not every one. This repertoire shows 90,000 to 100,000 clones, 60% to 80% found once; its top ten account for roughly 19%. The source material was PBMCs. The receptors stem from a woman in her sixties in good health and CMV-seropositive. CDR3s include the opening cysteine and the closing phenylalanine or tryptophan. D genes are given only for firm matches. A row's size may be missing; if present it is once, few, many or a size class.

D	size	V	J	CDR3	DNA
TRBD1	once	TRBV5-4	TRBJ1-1	CASSRGQGTEAFF	TGTGCCAGCAGCAGGGGGCAAGGCACTGAAGCTTTCTTT
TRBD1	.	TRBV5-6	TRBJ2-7	CASSPQGNEQYF	TGTGCCAGCAGTCCACAGGGGAACGAGCAGTACTTC
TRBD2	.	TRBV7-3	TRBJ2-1	CASSPTGLAGNEQFF	TGTGCCAGCAGCCCTACCGGACTAGCGGGGAATGAGCAGTTCTTC
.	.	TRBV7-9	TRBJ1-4	CASSLGSGLKEKLFF	TGTGCCAGCAGCTTAGGTTCCGGGTTGAAAGAAAAACTGTTTTTT
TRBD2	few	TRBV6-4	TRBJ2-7	CASSPLGLAGDRPGEQYF	TGTGCCAGCAGTCCTTTGGGACTAGCGGGAGACCGCCCGGGCGAGCAGTACTTC
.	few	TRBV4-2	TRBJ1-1	CASSQDYRNTEAFF	TGTGCCAGCAGCCAAGACTATAGGAACACTGAAGCTTTCTTT
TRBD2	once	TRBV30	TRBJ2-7	CAWSEGLAAEQYF	TGTGCCTGGAGTGAGGGACTAGCAGCCGAGCAGTACTTC
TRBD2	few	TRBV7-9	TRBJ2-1	CASSLSGGYNEQFF	TGTGCCAGCAGCTTATCGGGAGGGTACAATGAGCAGTTCTTC
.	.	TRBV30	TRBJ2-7	CAWSLATSYEQYF	TGTGCCTGGAGCCTAGCGACCTCCTACGAGCAGTACTTC
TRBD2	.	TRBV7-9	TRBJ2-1	CASSSLGAGAVNEQFF	TGTGCCAGCAGCTCCCTGGGAGCGGGAGCAGTTAATGAGCAGTTCTTC
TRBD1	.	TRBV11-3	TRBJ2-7	CASSSRQGDYEQYF	TGTGCCAGCAGCTCCAGACAGGGGGACTACGAGCAGTACTTC
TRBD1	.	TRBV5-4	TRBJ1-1	CASSWQGTVNTEAFF	TGTGCCAGCAGCTGGCAAGGGACAGTCAACACTGAAGCTTTCTTT
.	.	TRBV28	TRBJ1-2	CASSPYRGGYGYTF	TGTGCCAGCAGTCCATATCGGGGGGGCTATGGCTACACCTTC
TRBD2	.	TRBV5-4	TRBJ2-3	CASSPTSADTQYF	TGTGCCAGCAGCCCGACTAGCGCAGATACGCAGTATTTT
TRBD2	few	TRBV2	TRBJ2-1	CASSETSGRINEQFF	TGTGCCAGCAGTGAAACTAGCGGGAGGATCAATGAGCAGTTCTTC
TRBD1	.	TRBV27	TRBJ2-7	CASSGQGSYEQYF	TGTGCCAGCTCGGGACAGGGATCCTACGAGCAGTACTTC
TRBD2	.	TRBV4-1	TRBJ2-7	CASSQGGPGLAGSIRSYEQYF	TGCGCCAGCAGCCAAGGGGGACCGGGACTAGCGGGGTCTATCAGATCCTACGAGCAGTACTTC
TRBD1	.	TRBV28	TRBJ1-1	CASSLRARGLYTEAFF	TGTGCCAGCAGTTTAAGGGCCAGGGGGTTGTACACTGAAGCTTTCTTT
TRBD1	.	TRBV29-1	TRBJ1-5	CSVGGTGSQPQHF	TGCAGCGTTGGCGGGACAGGGTCTCAGCCCCAGCATTTT
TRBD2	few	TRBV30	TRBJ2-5	CAWSVTSGKKTQYF	TGTGCCTGGAGTGTGACTAGCGGGAAAAAGACCCAGTACTTC
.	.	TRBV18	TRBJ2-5	CASSPKLQETQYF	TGTGCCAGCTCACCGAAACTTCAAGAGACCCAGTACTTC
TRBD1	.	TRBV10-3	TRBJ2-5	CAISLHRGETQYF	TGTGCCATCAGTTTACACAGGGGTGAGACCCAGTACTTC
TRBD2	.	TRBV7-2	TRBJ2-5	CASRGGLAGGAQETQYF	TGTGCCAGCAGGGGGGGACTAGCGGGAGGGGCTCAAGAGACCCAGTACTTC
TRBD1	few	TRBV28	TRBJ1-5	CASSPQTGASNQPQHF	TGTGCCAGCAGCCCACAAACAGGGGCTAGCAATCAGCCCCAGCATTTT
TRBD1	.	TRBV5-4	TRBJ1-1	CASSLRQGGNTEAFF	TGTGCCAGCAGCTTACGACAGGGGGGGAACACTGAAGCTTTCTTT
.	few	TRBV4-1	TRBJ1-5	CASSQVMLNQPQHF	TGCGCCAGCAGCCAAGTCATGCTAAATCAGCCCCAGCATTTT
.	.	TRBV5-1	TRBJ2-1	CASSFFSGVRDYNEQFF	TGCGCCAGCAGCTTCTTCTCGGGGGTACGTGACTACAATGAGCAGTTCTTC
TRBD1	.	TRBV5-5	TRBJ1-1	CASSGTGMNTEAFF	TGTGCCAGCAGCGGGACAGGTATGAACACTGAAGCTTTCTTT
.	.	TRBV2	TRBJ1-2	CASSGGMGYTF	TGTGCCAGCAGCGGGGGAATGGGCTACACCTTC
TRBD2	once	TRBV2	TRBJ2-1	CASKKLLAGGEQFF	TGTGCCAGCAAAAAGTTACTAGCGGGAGGCGAGCAGTTCTTC
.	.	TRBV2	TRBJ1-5	CASSGPSNQPQHF	TGTGCCAGCAGCGGTCCTAGCAATCAGCCCCAGCATTTT
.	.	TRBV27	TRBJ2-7	CASSGSRRPYEQYF	TGTGCCAGCAGTGGAAGCCGGAGACCCTACGAGCAGTACTTC
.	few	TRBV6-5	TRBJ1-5	CASSWTGNQPQHF	TGTGCCAGCAGCTGGACAGGCAATCAGCCCCAGCATTTT
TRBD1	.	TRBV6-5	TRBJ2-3	CATMAGTGPDTQYF	TGTGCCACTATGGCCGGGACAGGGCCAGATACGCAGTATTTT
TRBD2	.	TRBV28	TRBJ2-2	CASSLGSGRSGELFF	TGTGCCAGCAGTTTAGGTAGCGGGAGATCCGGGGAGCTGTTTTTT
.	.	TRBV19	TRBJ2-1	CASSTPPGNSYNEQFF	TGTGCCAGTAGTACGCCGCCCGGGAACTCCTACAATGAGCAGTTCTTC
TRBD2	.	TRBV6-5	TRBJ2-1	CASSFGGGPYNEQFF	TGTGCCAGCAGTTTTGGGGGAGGGCCCTACAATGAGCAGTTCTTC
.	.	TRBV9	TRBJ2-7	CASSVGEKWGYYEQYF	TGTGCCAGCAGCGTAGGGGAGAAATGGGGTTATTACGAGCAGTACTTC
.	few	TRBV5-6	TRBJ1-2	CASSLSGIYGYTF	TGTGCCAGCAGCTTGTCAGGAATCTATGGCTACACCTTC
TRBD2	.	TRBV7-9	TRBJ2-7	CASSGETASGTLAYEQYF	TGTGCCAGCAGCGGAGAAACGGCTAGCGGCACCTTAGCCTACGAGCAGTACTTC
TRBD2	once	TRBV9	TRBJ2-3	CASSVGQTSGSTDTQYF	TGTGCCAGCAGCGTAGGCCAGACTAGCGGAAGCACAGATACGCAGTATTTT
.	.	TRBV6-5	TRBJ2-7	CASSEGGSSYEQYF	TGTGCCAGCAGCGAGGGTGGGAGCTCCTACGAGCAGTACTTC